This T cell receptor beta chain was captured in a study of cytomegalovirus exposure and HLA in healthy donors. The overall study: Falling in the Caucasian-associated ancestry cluster were 65% to 90% of approximately 400 genotyped donors.

General study points: Common viral pathogens were later found to be apparently linked to several of the most significant clusters. The authors later found TCR association rates varying by HLA locus, with DRB1 most and HLA-C fewest. Accurate prediction of most subjects' HLA-A and HLA-B alleles from TCR beta sequences was reported.

This clone turned up a few times. Its antigen is not identified. The PCR employed 60 Vbeta primers together with 13 Jbeta primers. Data came from immunoSEQ multiplex PCR; TCRdb stores just in-frame clones and leaves some out. The top ten hold 2.8% of the sample, which has more than 130,000 clones, 60% to 85% seen once. The germline V gene has CDR1 MDHEN and CDR2 SYDVKM. The CDR3 covers 12 residues. Trimming cost V 8 bases and J 8 bases; bases outside gene matches: 7. The sample comprised PBMCs. The clonotype originates from a male donor in good health and CMV-seronegative. V gene TRBV28 combines with J gene TRBJ1-2; TRBD1 matches at 8 bases. The CDR3: CASLQGAGGYTF. The CDR3 nucleotides read TGTGCCAGCTTGCAGGGGGCGGGAGGCTACACCTTC.